These 9 T cell receptor beta chains share one sample of origin, sequenced in a study of blood T cell repertoires in COVID-19. TCRdb keeps only in-frame clones here, not all; method: immunoSEQ multiplex PCR. The sample holds under 200,000 clones, more than 75% seen once. Sequencing was carried out using peripheral blood. All receptors derive from a man aged 18-30 years with acute or convalescent COVID-19.

V and J are TRBV7-2 and TRBJ1-2; no firm D call. The length of the CDR3 is 12 residues. CDR1 and CDR2 (germline): SGHTA, FQGNSA. Trimming cost V 2 bases and J 4 bases, with 5 bases left between them. The CDR3 DNA reads as TGTGCCAGCAGCTTAAGTAGCTATGGCTACACCTTC. It yields the protein CASSLSSYGYTF.

The rearrangement joins TRBV5-1 to TRBJ2-7; 12 nucleotides match TRBD2. J was trimmed by 0 bases and V by 3 bases; bases with no gene match: 4. This CDR3 contains 16 residues. Germline-derived CDR1 and CDR2 are SGHRS and YFSETQ. The CDR3 DNA is TGCGCCAGCAGCTGGACACTAGCGGGAGGCTCCTACGAGCAGTACTTC. This translates into CASSWTLAGGSYEQYF.

The chain recombines TRBV6-5 with TRBJ1-4; D is perhaps TRBD1 (5 bases). The V end was cut by 3 bases, the J end by 6 bases, with 8 bases between. The length of the CDR3 is 13 residues. Germline values: CDR1 MNHEY, CDR2 SVGAGI. The CDR3 DNA reads as TGTGCCAGCAGTTATGGGGCAGATGAAAAACTGTTTTTT. It encodes CASSYGADEKLFF.

This chain connects TRBV9 to TRBJ1-2, with D maybe TRBD1 (5 bases). The CDR3 has 14 amino acids. The V end was cut by 3 bases, the J end by 4 bases, with 13 bases between. Germline V CDR1 and CDR2: SGDLS, YYNGEE. The CDR3 loop is CASSDDSPIYGYTF. The DNA of the CDR3 is TGTGCCAGCAGCGACGACAGCCCTATCTATGGCTACACCTTC.

This chain uses TRBV29-1 with TRBJ1-2; 9 nucleotides align to TRBD1. With V trimmed by 3 bases and J by 8 bases, 13 bases remained unmatched. Germline values: CDR1 SQVTM, CDR2 ANQGSEA. The CDR3 totals 15 residues. The CDR3 protein is CSVEAILQGAGGYTF. DNA for the CDR3: TGCAGCGTTGAGGCAATTCTACAGGGGGCTGGGGGCTACACCTTC.

The CDR3 nucleotides are TGTGCCAGCAGCCGCAACAGGGGCGACGAGCAGTACTTC. Translation: CASSRNRGDEQYF. J is TRBJ2-7 and V is TRBV3-1 (or the pseudogene TRBV3-2); 7 bases align to TRBD1. CDR3 size: 13 residues. Germline V lookup: CDR1 LGHDT, CDR2 YNNKEL (reference sequence). With 4 bases clipped from V and 5 bases from J, the junction kept 5 bases outside the gene matches.

J is TRBJ1-2 and V is TRBV18, with TRBD1 identical over 9 bases. Germline-derived CDR1 and CDR2 are KGHSH and LQKENI. Trimming cost V 4 bases and J 2 bases; bases outside gene matches: 17. The CDR3 is 19 amino acids. CDR3 nucleotides: TGTGCCAGCTCACTCGCCCCGGGACAGGGTATGACGGGGAACTATGGCTACACCTTC. This encodes CASSLAPGQGMTGNYGYTF.

The rearrangement joins TRBV7-9 to TRBJ2-1; 9 nucleotides line up with TRBD2. V was clipped by 2 bases and J by 7 bases; unmatched bases: 12. Germline CDR1 reads SEHNR; CDR2 reads FQNEAQ (reference sequence). This CDR3 is 17 amino acids long. DNA for the CDR3: TGTGCCAGCAGCTTACCCAGGGGAGCGGGGGGATTGAATGAGCAGTTCTTC. This gives the protein CASSLPRGAGGLNEQFF.

The chain couples TRBV14 to TRBJ1-6, with a weak D call TRBD1 (6 bases). Germline V gene data show CDR1 as SGHDN and CDR2 as FVKESK. The germline V and J ends were trimmed by 5 bases and 9 bases, with 20 bases remaining between them. This CDR3 is built from 16 residues. The CDR3, as DNA: TGTGCCAGCAGCATAAAAAGGGGGGGTTCCGGTTCACCCCTCCACTTT. Translating it yields CASSIKRGGSGSPLHF.